Sequencing of this TCR beta chain was carried out in a study of post-analysis software for immune sequencing data. Study in general: Relapsing-remitting, secondary progressive and progressive-relapsing forms made up the multiple sclerosis disease courses.

cDNA libraries of TCR beta carried unique molecular identifiers. TCRdb fed the PCR reads into MiXCR, producing one record per CDR3 protein. The data hold roughly 870,000 distinct CDR3 sequences, with under 70% observed a single time. On this clonotype itself: Its antigen is as yet unknown.

Overall study results and limits: Multiple sclerosis patients showed significantly lower normalized Chao1 diversity than controls did.

Input material: blood. This TCR was sampled from a girl between 5 and 17 years old with multiple sclerosis.

The CDR3 nucleotides are TGTGCCTGGACAGGACAATTCTATGGCTACACCTTC. Translation gives CAWTGQFYGYTF. V gene TRBV30 combines with J gene TRBJ1-2; D perhaps matches TRBD1 (5 bases). V was trimmed by 4 bases and J by 4 bases, leaving 10 bases between them. Germline CDR1 is GTSNPN and CDR2 is SVGIG (reference sequence). CDR3 length: 12 residues.